The source of this T cell receptor beta chain is a study of T cell responses to AZD1222 COVID-19 vaccine (dated by TCRdb to about 2021). With respect to the entire study: AZD1222 recipients with second doses at about 4 weeks or about 12 weeks were pooled, because spike-specific TCR depth and breadth did not differ between schedules. Trial participants were enrolled by age into 18-55, 56-69 and 70-plus year subgroups, with around 140, 26 and 57 TCR-sequenced participants respectively. A total of under 250 trial participants underwent TCR sequencing, of whom nearly 210 had received two doses of AZD1222 and some 25 had received two doses of the MenACWY control vaccine.

The intended sense of this specimen's time point label: baseline before first vaccination. Samples from vaccinated people were obtained from the UK trials COV001 and COV002, which included a single-blind randomized controlled phase 2/3 trial of AZD1222 (ChAdOx1 nCoV-19) in healthy adults. Trial participant PBMC samples were collected at day 0 and day 28 after the second dose for TCRbeta chain sequencing. The V and J ends are trimmed by 5 bases and 1 base, leaving 9 bases between them. Per the germline V gene, SNHLY is the CDR1 and FYNNEI is the CDR2. From its cysteine to its phenylalanine, the CDR3 spans 14 amino acids. The CDR3 DNA has 42 bases and is translated from base 1. Findings and caveats that apply to the study as a whole: After two AZD1222 doses, spike-specific TCR breadth and depth were significantly higher than at day 0 and than in MenACWY recipients. Reportedly, almost half of the unique spike-specific TCRs recognized epitopes lying outside the regions that are mutated in the B.1.351 and B.1.1.7 variants. Most participants were white British and females outnumbered males, and the authors suggested that clonal diversity may have been underestimated. Conclusions about previously exposed vaccinees are limited because only six or seven AZD1222 recipients were SARS-CoV-2 seropositive at baseline. CD4 TCRs associated with the vaccine covered the entire spike protein, and the dominant responses were in regions 160-218 and 743-854. Because no samples from the day 14 peak response were available, repertoires could be characterized only after the peak T cell response. The 56-69-year group was small, and its depth increase did not reach significance, likely because of low power.

A remark on this clone: Which antigen it targets is not known. It has no much larger one-base neighbor in the sample; base qualities were not kept.

The CDR3 regions of human TCRbeta chains were subjected to immunosequencing. As for how the authors treated the data: TCRs in the repertoires were matched against a reference library of SARS-CoV-2-specific TCRs that had been generated with the MIRA antigen-specificity platform. Breadth was defined as the fraction of unique TCRs that were SARS-CoV-2-associated. Depth was defined as the fraction of total T cells that were SARS-CoV-2-associated. Using the MIRA data, each spike-specific TCR was mapped to the spike region that the TCR reacts to and placed in a CD4 or CD8 class. Log10-transformed breadth and depth values were compared by one-way ANOVA with Sidak's multiple comparisons tests. The table comes from immuneACCESS by way of TCRdb, which keeps in-frame sequences with V and J called. Part of the clones is missing from these tables; in studies checked, under half for an unresolved V gene and the rest for unknown reasons. V and J calls and clone size come straight from that table; D and trimming were deduced from the DNA. This sample has roughly 97,000 clones in its table, and about 88% of those were observed once. Clones ranked in the top ten supply 2.8% of the sample.

The V and J genes are TRBV2 and TRBJ1-5; a tentative D call is TRBD1 (5 bases match). The sequences come from peripheral blood, collected on day 0 of AZD1222 vaccination. The source of this sequence is an adult in good health. The CDR3 has the sequence CASSTRGSNQPQHF. The DNA reads as follows: TGTGCCAGCAGTACACGGGGCAGCAATCAGCCCCAGCATTTT.